This TCR beta chain was recovered during a study of technical replicates of blood from a few donors. TCRdb's table, derived via immunoSEQ multiplex PCR, lists solely in-frame clones and lacks some. The top ten clones hold about 0.39% of a sample with under 65,000 clones, more than 95% of them seen once. From germline, CDR1 is SGHNT and CDR2 YYREEE (reference sequence). The CDR3 sequence is 17 residues long. Trimming removed 0 bases from V and 1 base from J, with 16 bases in between. V is TRBV5-4 and J is TRBJ1-1, with a tentative D call TRBD1 (5 bases). The sample was T cells isolated from PBMCs. This TCR derives from a human donor in good health. For the CDR3, the DNA is TGTGCCAGCAGCTTGGCCTATTTCGGACACTCGAACACTGAAGCTTTCTTT. Amino acids: CASSLAYFGHSNTEAFF.